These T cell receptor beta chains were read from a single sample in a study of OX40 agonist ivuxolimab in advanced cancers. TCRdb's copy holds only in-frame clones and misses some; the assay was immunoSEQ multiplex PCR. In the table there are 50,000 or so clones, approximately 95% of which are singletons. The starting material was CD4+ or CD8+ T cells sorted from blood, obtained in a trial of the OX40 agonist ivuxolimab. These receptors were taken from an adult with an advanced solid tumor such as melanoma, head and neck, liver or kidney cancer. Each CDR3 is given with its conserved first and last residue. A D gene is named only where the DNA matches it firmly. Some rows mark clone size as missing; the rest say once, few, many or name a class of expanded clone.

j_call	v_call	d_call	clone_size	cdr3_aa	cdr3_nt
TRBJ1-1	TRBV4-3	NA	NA	CASSQVTGADTEAFF	TGCGCCAGCAGCCAAGTTACGGGCGCGGACACTGAAGCTTTCTTT
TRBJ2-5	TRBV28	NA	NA	CASSLGSGAQETQYF	TGTGCCAGCAGTTTAGGTAGCGGAGCCCAAGAGACCCAGTACTTC
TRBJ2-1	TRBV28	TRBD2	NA	CASGRLAGGSGGNEQFF	TGTGCCAGCGGGAGACTAGCGGGAGGGTCGGGGGGCAATGAGCAGTTCTTC
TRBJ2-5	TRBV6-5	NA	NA	CASSYLGGYQETQYF	TGTGCCAGCAGTTACCTTGGGGGATACCAAGAGACCCAGTACTTC
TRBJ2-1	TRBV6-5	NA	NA	CASSPRASADNEQFF	TGTGCCAGCAGCCCCCGGGCTAGCGCCGACAATGAGCAGTTCTTC
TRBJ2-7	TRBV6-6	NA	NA	CASSYEGHPRDEQYF	TGTGCCAGCAGTTACGAGGGCCACCCGAGGGACGAGCAGTACTTC
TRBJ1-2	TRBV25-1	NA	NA	CASRYSYGYTF	TGTGCCAGCAGATACAGCTATGGCTACACCTTC
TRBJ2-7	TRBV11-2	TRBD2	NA	CASSLELAGGDYEQYF	TGTGCCAGCAGCTTAGAACTAGCGGGAGGAGACTACGAGCAGTACTTC
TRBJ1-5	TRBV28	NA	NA	CASSLTARGLNQPQHF	TGTGCCAGCAGTTTAACGGCCAGAGGACTAAATCAGCCCCAGCATTTT
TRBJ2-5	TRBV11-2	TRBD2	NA	CASSTGWGGQETQYF	TGTGCCAGCAGCACCGGGTGGGGGGGACAAGAGACCCAGTACTTC
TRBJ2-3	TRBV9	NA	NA	CASSVSGGTQYF	TGTGCCAGCAGCGTTAGTGGGGGTACGCAGTATTTT
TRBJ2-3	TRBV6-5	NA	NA	CASSSPGWGDDTQYF	TGTGCCAGCAGTTCTCCGGGTTGGGGAGACGATACGCAGTATTTT
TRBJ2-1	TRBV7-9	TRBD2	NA	CASSSAGVAHNEQFF	TGTGCCAGCAGCTCAGCGGGAGTAGCGCACAATGAGCAGTTCTTC
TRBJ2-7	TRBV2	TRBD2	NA	CASSEAGGTSYEQYF	TGTGCCAGCAGTGAAGCGGGGGGGACTAGCTACGAGCAGTACTTC
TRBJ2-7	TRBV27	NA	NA	CASRASYEQYF	TGTGCCAGCAGGGCTAGCTACGAGCAGTACTTC
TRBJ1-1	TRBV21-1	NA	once	CASRNAGSEAFF	TGTGCCAGCAGAAATGCGGGGTCCGAAGCTTTCTTT
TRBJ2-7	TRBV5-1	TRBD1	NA	CASSLGQGARYEQYF	TGCGCCAGCAGCTTGGGACAGGGGGCGAGGTACGAGCAGTACTTC
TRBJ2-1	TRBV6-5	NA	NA	CASTDVGSYNEQFF	TGTGCCAGCACCGACGTCGGCTCCTACAATGAGCAGTTCTTC
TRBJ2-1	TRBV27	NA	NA	CASSFGSSWNEQFF	TGTGCCAGCAGTTTCGGGAGCAGTTGGAATGAGCAGTTCTTC
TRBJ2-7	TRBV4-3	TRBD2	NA	CASSHLLAENYEQYF	TGCGCCAGCAGCCATTTGCTAGCGGAGAACTACGAGCAGTACTTC
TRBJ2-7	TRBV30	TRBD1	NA	CAWSVPQGVSEQYF	TGTGCCTGGAGTGTACCACAGGGGGTATCCGAGCAGTACTTC
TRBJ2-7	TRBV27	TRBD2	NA	CASSQGVAGHEQYF	TGTGCCAGCAGCCAAGGGGTAGCGGGCCACGAGCAGTACTTC
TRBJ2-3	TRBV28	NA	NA	CASSPGDTPDTQYF	TGTGCCAGCAGTCCTGGGGACACACCAGATACGCAGTATTTT
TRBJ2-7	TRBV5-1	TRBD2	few	CASSGTSGRLNEQYF	TGCGCCAGCAGCGGCACTAGCGGGAGATTGAACGAGCAGTACTTC
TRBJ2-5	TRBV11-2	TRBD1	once	CASSFNRGRVETQYF	TGTGCCAGCAGCTTCAACAGGGGGCGAGTAGAGACCCAGTACTTC
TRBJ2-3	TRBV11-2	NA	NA	CASSAQEVADTQYF	TGTGCCAGCAGCGCCCAAGAGGTCGCAGATACGCAGTATTTT
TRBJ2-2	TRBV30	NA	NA	CAWRSGELFF	TGTGCCTGGAGATCCGGGGAGCTGTTTTTT
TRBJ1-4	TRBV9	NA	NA	CASSAEDGFNEKLFF	TGTGCCAGCAGCGCCGAGGACGGCTTTAATGAAAAACTGTTTTTT
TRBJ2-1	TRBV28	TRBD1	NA	CASSQAGTGTEQFF	TGTGCCAGCAGTCAAGCCGGGACAGGGACTGAGCAGTTCTTC
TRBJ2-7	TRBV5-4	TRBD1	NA	CASSLEQGAYEQYF	TGTGCCAGCAGCTTGGAGCAGGGGGCTTACGAGCAGTACTTC
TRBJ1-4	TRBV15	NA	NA	CATREGDATNEKLFF	TGTGCCACCCGCGAGGGAGATGCAACTAATGAAAAACTGTTTTTT
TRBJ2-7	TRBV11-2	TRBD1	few	CASSLGTGAYEQYF	TGTGCCAGCAGCTTAGGGACAGGAGCCTACGAGCAGTACTTC
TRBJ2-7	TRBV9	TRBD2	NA	CASSVVAGGTYEQYF	TGTGCCAGCAGCGTAGTTGCGGGAGGGACCTACGAGCAGTACTTC
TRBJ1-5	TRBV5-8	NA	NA	CASSLFQGHQPQHF	TGTGCCAGCAGCTTATTCCAGGGGCATCAGCCCCAGCATTTT
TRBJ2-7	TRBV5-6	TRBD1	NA	CASSFGQGEQYF	TGTGCCAGCAGCTTCGGACAGGGCGAGCAGTACTTC
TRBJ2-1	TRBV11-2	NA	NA	CASSLDYRRLGWNEQFF	TGTGCCAGCAGCTTAGATTACCGTCGGCTTGGGTGGAATGAGCAGTTCTTC
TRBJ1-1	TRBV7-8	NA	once	CASSLAAVGGTEAFF	TGTGCCAGCAGCTTAGCGGCAGTCGGGGGCACTGAAGCTTTCTTT
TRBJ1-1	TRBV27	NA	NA	CASSLSISGTEAFF	TGTGCCAGCAGTTTATCTATATCGGGCACTGAAGCTTTCTTT
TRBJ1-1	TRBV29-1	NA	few	CSVFGTEAFF	TGCAGCGTTTTCGGAACTGAAGCTTTCTTT
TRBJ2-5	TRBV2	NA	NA	CASSRIEETQYF	TGTGCCAGCAGTCGGATAGAAGAGACCCAGTACTTC
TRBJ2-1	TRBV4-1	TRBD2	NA	CASSHSGTSEWSYNEQFF	TGCGCCAGCAGCCACTCCGGGACTAGCGAGTGGTCCTACAATGAGCAGTTCTTC
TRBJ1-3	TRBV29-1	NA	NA	CSVQAVLSGNTIYF	TGCAGCGTGCAGGCAGTACTCTCTGGAAACACCATATATTTT
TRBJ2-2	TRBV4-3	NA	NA	CASSQDMSGPPGELFF	TGCGCCAGCAGCCAAGATATGAGTGGCCCCCCCGGGGAGCTGTTTTTT
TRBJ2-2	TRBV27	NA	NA	CASSLSGTGPGELFF	TGTGCCAGCAGTTTAAGCGGTACAGGGCCCGGGGAGCTGTTTTTT
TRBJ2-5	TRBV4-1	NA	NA	CASSLRQEQETQYF	TGCGCCAGCAGCTTAAGACAGGAACAAGAGACCCAGTACTTC
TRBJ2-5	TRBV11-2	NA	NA	CASSLERRFQETQYF	TGTGCCAGCAGCTTAGAGAGGCGGTTCCAAGAGACCCAGTACTTC
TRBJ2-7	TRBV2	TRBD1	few	CASSTGVEQYF	TGTGCCAGCAGCACAGGGGTGGAGCAGTACTTC
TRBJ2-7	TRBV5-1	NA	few	CASGWTTTYEQYF	TGCGCCAGCGGTTGGACTACTACCTACGAGCAGTACTTC
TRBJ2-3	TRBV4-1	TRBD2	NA	CASSHPPSGSTDTQYF	TGCGCCAGCAGCCACCCCCCTAGCGGAAGCACAGATACGCAGTATTTT
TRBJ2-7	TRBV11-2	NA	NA	CASSLGAGSVYYEQYF	TGTGCCAGCAGCTTGGGAGCTGGGTCCGTATACTACGAGCAGTACTTC
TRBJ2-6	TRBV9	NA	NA	CASSGLLQGSGANVLTF	TGTGCCAGCAGCGGCCTTTTACAGGGCTCTGGGGCCAACGTCCTGACTTTC
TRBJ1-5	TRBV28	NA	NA	CASSLLVQGNQPQHF	TGTGCCAGCAGTTTGTTAGTCCAGGGAAATCAGCCCCAGCATTTT
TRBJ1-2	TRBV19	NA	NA	CASSHDIRRNFYGYTF	TGTGCCAGTAGCCACGACATACGGAGAAACTTCTATGGCTACACCTTC
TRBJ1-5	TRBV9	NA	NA	CASSASTGLNQPQHF	TGTGCCAGCAGCGCGTCCACAGGGTTGAATCAGCCCCAGCATTTT
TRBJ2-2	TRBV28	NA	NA	CASTDTGELFF	TGTGCCAGCACCGACACCGGGGAGCTGTTTTTT